Following are 32 T cell receptor beta chains from one sample sequenced in a study of T-cell reconstitution after alpha-beta-depleted transplantation in children. Unique molecular identifiers were incorporated during preparation of the TCRbeta library. TCRdb recomputed calls from the PCR reads with MiXCR, one row per CDR3 protein. The table records 780,000 or so distinct CDR3 sequences, 16% of them present only once. The source material was PBMCs, mostly from graft donor cells, sampled 360 days after TCRalphabeta/CD19-depleted stem cell transplant. These receptors all come from a male patient aged 10 to 17 who had a stem cell transplant for acute lymphoblastic leukemia, so the T cells may come from the graft donor.

The chain carries TRBV10-3 and TRBJ2-3; D might be TRBD1 (5 bases). The length of the CDR3 is 16 residues. Germline V CDR1 and CDR2: ENHRY, SYGVKD. V was shortened by 2 bases and J by 4 bases, with 16 bases between the two germline ends. For the CDR3, the DNA is TGTGCCATCAGTGAGCCAGGGCTGTCAGTTTCAGATACGCAGTATTTT. As protein: CAISEPGLSVSDTQYF.

The V and J genes are TRBV5-1 and TRBJ2-7; TRBD2 matches 8 bases. The germline V gene has CDR1 SGHRS and CDR2 YFSETQ. The CDR3 has 16 amino acids. The trim removed 4 bases at V and 0 bases at J, leaving 9 bases unmatched. The CDR3 sequence is CASSLLGTSGSYEQYF. The CDR3 DNA reads as TGCGCCAGCAGCCTCCTAGGCACTAGCGGCTCCTACGAGCAGTACTTC.

This chain joins TRBV7-9 and TRBJ2-1; 11 bases fit TRBD2. From germline, CDR1 is SEHNR and CDR2 FQNEAQ (reference sequence). CDR3 length equals 15 residues. J lost 14 bases, V lost 4 bases, and 13 bases had no gene match. In DNA form, the CDR3 reads TGTGCCAGCAGCTATACGGAACTAGCGGGAGTAGCAGAGTTCTTC. The encoded protein is CASSYTELAGVAEFF.

This clonotype was seen a few times. V usage is TRBV7-8 and J usage is TRBJ2-7, with D uncertain. Deletions cut 1 base from V and 11 bases from J, with 12 bases between. The CDR3 has 12 residues. CDR1 is SGHVS and CDR2 is FQNEAQ in the germline V gene. CDR3 sequence (DNA): TGTGCCAGCAGCTTAGGCCTAACGGGCGAGTACTTC. It translates to CASSLGLTGEYF.

The J gene is TRBJ1-1, the V gene TRBV12-3 or TRBV12-4, with TRBD1 matching 12 bases. The CDR3 is made up of 16 amino acids. V lost 4 bases to trimming and J lost 1 base; unmatched junction nucleotides: 4. The CDR3 bases are TGTGCCAGCAGTTACGGGACAGGGGGCAAGAACACTGAAGCTTTCTTT. It specifies CASSYGTGGKNTEAFF.

At least ten counts were recorded for this clonotype. The rearrangement links TRBV20-1 to TRBJ2-1, with 9 bases matching TRBD2. Germline V gene sequence: CDR1 DFQATT, CDR2 SNEGSKA (reference sequence). After removal of 0 bases from V and 6 bases from J, the junction contained 9 bases not matched to a gene. This CDR3 region has 16 residues. CDR3: CSARDVGGRAVNEQFF. Written as DNA, the CDR3 is TGCAGTGCTAGAGATGTTGGCGGGAGGGCCGTCAATGAGCAGTTCTTC.

This rearrangement joins TRBV12-3 or TRBV12-4 to TRBJ2-7; D not certain. The CDR3 runs to 13 residues. The germline V and J ends were trimmed by 3 bases and 7 bases, with 13 bases remaining between them. CDR3 DNA: TGTGCCAGCAGTTTGATTGGCAGGCAAGAGCAGTACTTC. As protein: CASSLIGRQEQYF.

The rearrangement links TRBV4-1 to TRBJ2-6; TRBD1 aligns across 9 bases. The ends lost 5 bases at V and 0 bases at J; junction bases unmatched: 5. The V gene's germline CDR1 is MGHRA and CDR2 YSYEKL. CDR3 length equals 17 residues. The CDR3 region is CASSRDREDSGANVLTF. The CDR3 DNA reads as TGCGCCAGCAGCAGGGACAGGGAGGACTCTGGGGCCAACGTCCTGACTTTC.

This chain joins TRBV5-4 and TRBJ1-3; D call uncertain. This CDR3 contains 15 residues. With 4 bases removed from V and 4 bases from J, the gap between germline ends came to 15 bases. The germline CDR1 and CDR2 sequences are SGHNT and YYREEE (reference sequence). The CDR3 coding sequence is TGTGCCAGCAGCCCCCGGGCCCCGCGGGGAAACACCATATATTTT. This encodes CASSPRAPRGNTIYF.

The gene calls are TRBV5-1 and TRBJ1-2, with D possibly matching TRBD1 (5 bases). Trimming removed 3 bases from V and 6 bases from J, with 12 bases in between. The germline V gene encodes CDR1 SGHRS and CDR2 YFSETQ. This CDR3 contains 13 residues. DNA for the CDR3: TGCGCCAGCAGCTCGTCAGGGTATAATGGCTACACCTTC. Amino acids: CASSSSGYNGYTF.

The chain recombines TRBV20-1 with TRBJ2-7; D may correspond to TRBD1 or TRBD2 (5 bases each). Germline V gives CDR1 DFQATT, CDR2 SNEGSKA (reference sequence). Trimming took off 1 base at V and 5 bases at J, with 18 bases between the two ends. CDR3 length: 15 amino acids. CDR3 region: CSARVNQGRPHEQYF. DNA for the CDR3: TGCAGTGCTAGAGTAAACCAGGGACGCCCCCACGAGCAGTACTTC.

The CDR3 sequence is CATSGTWGDNEQFF. The DNA of the CDR3 is TGTGCCACCAGTGGGACATGGGGTGACAATGAGCAGTTCTTC. V gene TRBV24-1 combines with J gene TRBJ2-1; D perhaps matches TRBD1 (5 bases). CDR3 length: 14 residues. Trimming removed 5 bases at V and 5 bases at J, with 12 bases between. From germline, CDR1 is KGHDR and CDR2 SFDVKD.

The chain couples TRBV5-1 to TRBJ2-3, with 9 positions matching TRBD1. The CDR3 loop spans 18 amino acids. J was trimmed by 2 bases and V by 4 bases; bases with no gene match: 14. Germline CDR1 reads SGHRS; CDR2 reads YFSETQ. CDR3 protein: CASSLGTGYGRATDTQYF. In DNA, the CDR3 is TGCGCCAGCAGCCTTGGGACAGGGTATGGAAGGGCCACAGATACGCAGTATTTT.

This clonotype was recorded a few times. This chain connects TRBV5-1 to TRBJ2-1; 7 nucleotides match TRBD2. Germline trimming cut 1 base from V and 4 bases from J; bases unmatched to any gene: 8. CDR3 length equals 16 residues. Germline V gene lookup returns CDR1 SGHRS and CDR2 YFSETQ. CDR3 protein: CASSLYPGGGYNEQFF. For the CDR3, the DNA is TGCGCCAGCAGCTTGTACCCTGGGGGGGGTTACAATGAGCAGTTCTTC. Supplemented by reference TRBV5-1 and TRBJ2-1, the full variable domain reads KAGVTQTPRYLIKTRGQQVTLSCSPISGHRSVSWYQQTPGQGLQFLFEYFSETQRNKGNFPGRFSGRQFSNSRSEMNVSTLELGDSALYLCASSLYPGGGYNEQFFGPGTRLTVL.

This clonotype was detected a few times. The chain couples TRBV29-1 to TRBJ2-7; TRBD1 or TRBD2 may be the D gene (7 bases each). V was trimmed by 4 bases and J by 4 bases, leaving 17 bases between them. This CDR3 spans 14 amino acids. The germline V gene encodes CDR1 SQVTM and CDR2 ANQGSEA. CDR3 bases: TGCAGCGTTGCGGTACGGCAGGGGGGGTACGAGCAGTACTTC. Translation: CSVAVRQGGYEQYF.

Concerning this clonotype itself: The junction shows a germline mismatch at one end, possibly a read error. The V and J genes are TRBV28 and TRBJ2-5; D is ambiguous. The CDR3 is made up of 11 amino acids. Germline V gene data show CDR1 as MDHEN and CDR2 as SYDVKM. The CDR3 sequence: CASSFLRGCNF. The CDR3 bases are TGTGCCAGCAGTTTCCTGAGAGGTTGTAACTTC.

In its sample, this clonotype was seen a few times. The V and J genes are TRBV11-2 and TRBJ2-7; the D gene is possibly TRBD1 (6 bases). Germline V CDR1 and CDR2: SGHAT, FQNNGV. CDR3 length: 15 amino acids. The V end was cut by 6 bases, the J end by 5 bases, with 20 bases between. Here the CDR3 DNA reads TGTGCCAGCAGGCCAATACAGGGCACTGCGAACGAGCAGTACTTC. It codes for CASRPIQGTANEQYF.

This clonotype was detected a few times. The chain links TRBV5-1 to TRBJ2-3; possibly TRBD1 for D (5 bases). CDR1 SGHRS and CDR2 YFSETQ come from the germline V gene. The CDR3 has 16 residues. The ends were cut back, 5 bases at V and 2 bases at J, with 18 bases in the middle. CDR3 DNA: TGCGCCAGCAGGGAACGAGCTCACAGGACCACAGATACGCAGTATTTT. It yields the protein CASRERAHRTTDTQYF.

Only a few counts were recorded for this clonotype. The chain uses TRBV20-1 and TRBJ1-1; TRBD1 aligns across 7 bases. The CDR3 has 14 amino acids. Trimming cost V 5 bases and J 1 base; bases outside gene matches: 7. CDR1 DFQATT and CDR2 SNEGSKA come from the germline V gene (reference sequence). The CDR3 DNA is TGCAGTGCTGTCCCAGGGGGGAGGAACACTGAAGCTTTCTTT. Protein product: CSAVPGGRNTEAFF.

This clonotype turned up a few times. This chain joins TRBV20-1 and TRBJ1-5; TRBD1 agrees at 7 bases. Unmatched junction bases numbered 9, after V lost 5 bases and J lost 5 bases. Per the germline V gene, CDR1 is DFQATT and CDR2 is SNEGSKA (reference sequence). The CDR3 spans 14 residues. DNA of the CDR3: TGCAGTGCTGAGGACAGGAAGAGGGATCAGCCCCAGCATTTT. It translates to CSAEDRKRDQPQHF.

The J gene is TRBJ2-7, the V gene TRBV15; TRBD2 is a possible D gene (7 bases). The germline V and J ends were trimmed by 3 bases and 3 bases, with 15 bases remaining between them. Germline values: CDR1 LNHNV, CDR2 YYDKDF (reference sequence). This CDR3 is 15 amino acids long. The CDR3 spells CATSRERGHNYEQYF. CDR3 bases: TGTGCCACCAGCAGGGAGCGGGGACATAACTACGAGCAGTACTTC. Variable domain in full (rest from reference TRBV15 and TRBJ2-7): DAMVIQNPRYQVTQFGKPVTLSCSQTLNHNVMYWYQQKSSQAPKLLFHYYDKDFNNEADTPDNFQSRRPNTSFCFLDIRSPGLGDTAMYLCATSRERGHNYEQYFGPGTRLTVT.

The chain links TRBV10-1 to TRBJ2-5; possibly TRBD2 for D (6 bases). V was clipped by 9 bases and J by 0 bases, with 23 bases between them. CDR1 and CDR2 from the germline V gene are WNHNN and SYGVQD (reference sequence). This CDR3 is 17 amino acids long. The CDR3 DNA sequence: TGCGCCAGGGGTCGGGGGAGGCCTCCCCGGTACCAAGAGACCCAGTACTTC. The encoded protein is CARGRGRPPRYQETQYF.

This clonotype has a count of ten or more. The CDR3 is CASSLGTYEQYF. CDR3 coding DNA: TGTGCCAGCAGCTTAGGGACCTACGAGCAGTACTTC. The chain couples TRBV5-6 to TRBJ2-7; D uncertain. V was shortened by 2 bases and J by 2 bases, with 5 bases between the two germline ends. CDR1 and CDR2 from the germline V gene are SGHDT and YYEEEE. The CDR3 runs 12 residues. Full variable domain (remainder filled in from reference TRBV5-6 and TRBJ2-7): DAGVTQSPTHLIKTRGQQVTLRCSPKSGHDTVSWYQQALGQGPQFIFQYYEEEERQRGNFPDRFSGHQFPNYSSELNVNALLLGDSALYLCASSLGTYEQYFGPGTRLTVT.

This sequence joins TRBV29-1 and TRBJ1-5, with TRBD1 matching 8 bases. The J segment lost 6 bases and the V segment lost 3 bases, leaving 7 bases of the junction unmatched. This CDR3 region has 14 residues. CDR1 is SQVTM and CDR2 is ANQGSEA in the germline V gene. CDR3 nucleotides: TGCAGCGTTGACTCCGGACAGGGTTCTCAGCCCCAGCATTTT. Its translation is CSVDSGQGSQPQHF.

This clonotype was counted between two and nine times. The gene calls are TRBV7-9 and TRBJ2-3, with 8 positions matching TRBD2. The V and J ends lost 2 bases and 3 bases, in that order; junction bases with no gene match: 7. Germline CDR1 reads SEHNR; CDR2 reads FQNEAQ (reference sequence). The CDR3 length is 16 residues. Here the CDR3 DNA reads TGTGCCAGCAGCTTACAGCGGGAGAAGGGGACAGATACGCAGTATTTT. This gives the protein CASSLQREKGTDTQYF.

This clonotype was counted between two and nine times. DNA for the CDR3: TGCGCCAGCAGCGGATACCGGGACAGGGGCTATGGCTACACCTTC. This gives the protein CASSGYRDRGYGYTF. This chain connects TRBV5-1 to TRBJ1-2, with TRBD1 identical over 10 bases. This CDR3 region has 15 residues. V shed 4 bases, J shed 4 bases, and the junction held 7 bases outside the gene matches. Per germline, CDR1 SGHRS and CDR2 YFSETQ. The whole variable domain, remainder taken from reference TRBV5-1 and TRBJ1-2, is KAGVTQTPRYLIKTRGQQVTLSCSPISGHRSVSWYQQTPGQGLQFLFEYFSETQRNKGNFPGRFSGRQFSNSRSEMNVSTLELGDSALYLCASSGYRDRGYGYTFGSGTRLTVV.

This clonotype was counted ten times or more. This sequence joins TRBV18 and TRBJ2-5, with TRBD2 as a possible D gene (6 bases). With 6 bases removed from V and 2 bases from J, the gap between germline ends came to 10 bases. Germline V gives CDR1 KGHSH, CDR2 LQKENI. The length of the CDR3 is 13 residues. This CDR3 is CASSLTRQETQYF. CDR3 bases: TGTGCCAGCTCGCTGACTAGGCAAGAGACCCAGTACTTC.

This clonotype turned up a few times. The V and J genes are TRBV5-1 and TRBJ2-1; D gene ambiguous. Germline V gene data show CDR1 as SGHRS and CDR2 as YFSETQ. V dropped 2 bases and J dropped 0 bases, with 9 bases sitting between them. The CDR3 contains 15 residues. CDR3 coding DNA: TGCGCCAGCAGCTTACCTTACTCCTCCTACAATGAGCAGTTCTTC. Its translation: CASSLPYSSYNEQFF.

This clonotype was found a few times. This chain uses TRBV5-1 with TRBJ2-3, with TRBD2 identical over 10 bases. V was pared by 4 bases and J by 1 base, with 15 bases of the junction left unmatched. The CDR3 has 19 residues. From germline, CDR1 is SGHRS and CDR2 YFSETQ. The CDR3, as DNA: TGCGCCAGCAGCCCCCTCCCTCTTAGCGGGAGGTCCGGCACAGATACGCAGTATTTT. It specifies CASSPLPLSGRSGTDTQYF. Looking up the rest from reference TRBV5-1 and TRBJ2-3 gives the full variable domain: KAGVTQTPRYLIKTRGQQVTLSCSPISGHRSVSWYQQTPGQGLQFLFEYFSETQRNKGNFPGRFSGRQFSNSRSEMNVSTLELGDSALYLCASSPLPLSGRSGTDTQYFGPGTRLTVL.

The chain is built from TRBV29-1 and TRBJ2-5; possibly TRBD2 for D (6 bases). Germline CDR1 and CDR2: SQVTM and ANQGSEA. This CDR3 is 15 amino acids long. Deletions cut 0 bases from V and 5 bases from J, with 16 bases between. In DNA form, the CDR3 reads TGCAGCGTTGAAGATGTCGCCAGGGCGGGGGAGACCCAGTACTTC. Translation: CSVEDVARAGETQYF.

The chain employs TRBV7-3 and TRBJ2-1, with D possibly being TRBD1 or TRBD2 (5 bases each). The CDR3 contains 18 residues. Germline CDR1 and CDR2: SGHTA and FQGTGA. With 1 base removed from V and 5 bases from J, the gap between germline ends came to 21 bases. In DNA, the CDR3 is TGTGCCAGCAGCTTAAGGACCTCTCGGGACCAATCTCACAATGAGCAGTTCTTC. It yields the protein CASSLRTSRDQSHNEQFF.

The chain joins TRBV24-1 to TRBJ2-6; D is unclear. The V and J ends lost 0 bases and 2 bases respectively, with 4 bases between them. Germline assignment: CDR1 KGHDR and CDR2 SFDVKD. CDR3 length: 15 residues. Here the CDR3 reads CATSDLGAGANVLTF. CDR3 in DNA: TGTGCCACCAGTGATTTGGGGGCTGGGGCCAACGTCCTGACTTTC.